This T cell receptor beta chain was sequenced for a study of response to subunit inactivated influenza vaccine. Regarding the study as a whole: Seasonal influenza vaccination, on each occasion, was suggested by the authors to recruit few new T cells.

TCRdb recomputed calls from the RT-PCR reads with MiXCR, one row per CDR3 protein. The repertoire has about half a million distinct CDR3 sequences, 6% to 9% of them found once; the top ten carry 10% to 15%. This clonotype has more than one count but fewer than ten. Its target is not known. V lost 6 bases and J 1 base, leaving 10 bases between the germline ends. CDR1 and CDR2 from the germline V gene are MNHNY and SVGAGI (reference sequence). This CDR3 contains 13 residues. Sequenced material: PBMCs from blood, taken less than 30 months after vaccination. The receptor comes from a man aged 50 to 75 who received an inactivated influenza vaccine. J is TRBJ2-7 and V is TRBV6-6; perhaps TRBD2 as D (5 bases). The CDR3 sequence is CASSNRGSYEQYF. CDR3 sequence (DNA): TGTGCCAGCAGCAACCGGGGTTCCTACGAGCAGTACTTC.